The clone carrying this TCR beta chain was found a few times. The sample comes from a study of CD4 and CD8 cells across lung adenocarcinoma regions. The patients had localized lung adenocarcinoma, a non-small cell subtype. In TCRdb, the PCR reads were re-called with MiXCR into one record per CDR3 protein. The sample records around 20,000 distinct CDR3 sequences, 45% to 50% being singletons. The sequenced sample was CD8+ T cells from the margin of a lung tumor. The receptor was isolated from a male donor with lung adenocarcinoma. The CD4 and CD8 labels of this study may be unreliable.

CDR3 residues: CASSEGTGDEQFF. In DNA, the CDR3 is TGTGCCAGCAGTGAAGGAACCGGCGATGAGCAGTTCTTC. V and J are TRBV6-1 and TRBJ2-1; D uncertain. The CDR3 covers 13 residues. V lost 1 base and J 8 bases, leaving 9 bases between the germline ends. Germline CDR1 is MNHNS and CDR2 is SASEGT.